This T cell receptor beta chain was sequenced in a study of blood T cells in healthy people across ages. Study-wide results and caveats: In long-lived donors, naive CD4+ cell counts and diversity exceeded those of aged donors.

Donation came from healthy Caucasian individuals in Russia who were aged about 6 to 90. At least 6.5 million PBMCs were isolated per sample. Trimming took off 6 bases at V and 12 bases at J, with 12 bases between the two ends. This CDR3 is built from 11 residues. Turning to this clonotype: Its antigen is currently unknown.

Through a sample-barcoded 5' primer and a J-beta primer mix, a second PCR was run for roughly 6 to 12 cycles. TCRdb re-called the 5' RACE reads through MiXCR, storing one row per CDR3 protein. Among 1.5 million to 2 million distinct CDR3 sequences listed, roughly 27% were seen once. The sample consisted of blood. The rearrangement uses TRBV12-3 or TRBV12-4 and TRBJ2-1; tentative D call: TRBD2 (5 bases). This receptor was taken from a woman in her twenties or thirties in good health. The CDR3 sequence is CASRDPAGQFF. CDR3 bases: TGTGCCAGCAGAGACCCCGCGGGGCAGTTCTTC.